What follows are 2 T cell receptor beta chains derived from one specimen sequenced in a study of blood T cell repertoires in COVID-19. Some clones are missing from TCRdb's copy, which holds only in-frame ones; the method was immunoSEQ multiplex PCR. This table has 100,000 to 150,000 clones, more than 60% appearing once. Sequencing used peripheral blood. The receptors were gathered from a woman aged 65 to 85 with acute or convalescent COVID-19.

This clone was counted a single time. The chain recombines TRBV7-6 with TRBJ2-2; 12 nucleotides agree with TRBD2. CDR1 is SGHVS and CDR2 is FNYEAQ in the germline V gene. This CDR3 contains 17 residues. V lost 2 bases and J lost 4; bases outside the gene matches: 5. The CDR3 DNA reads TGTGCCAGCAGCTTAACTTCGGGACTAGCGGGCACCGGGGAGCTGTTTTTT. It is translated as CASSLTSGLAGTGELFF.

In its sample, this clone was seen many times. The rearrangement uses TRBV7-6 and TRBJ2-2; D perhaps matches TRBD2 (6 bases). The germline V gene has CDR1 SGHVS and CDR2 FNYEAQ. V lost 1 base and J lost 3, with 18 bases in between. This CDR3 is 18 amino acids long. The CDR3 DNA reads TGTGCCAGCAGCTTAGAGGCGGGATACGGTGGTGACACCGGGGAGCTGTTTTTT. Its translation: CASSLEAGYGGDTGELFF. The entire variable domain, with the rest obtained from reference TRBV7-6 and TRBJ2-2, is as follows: GAGVSQSPRYKVTKRGQDVALRCDPISGHVSLYWYRQALGQGPEFLTYFNYEAQQDKSGLPNDRFSAERPEGSISTLTIQRTEQRDSAMYRCASSLEAGYGGDTGELFFGEGSRLTVL.